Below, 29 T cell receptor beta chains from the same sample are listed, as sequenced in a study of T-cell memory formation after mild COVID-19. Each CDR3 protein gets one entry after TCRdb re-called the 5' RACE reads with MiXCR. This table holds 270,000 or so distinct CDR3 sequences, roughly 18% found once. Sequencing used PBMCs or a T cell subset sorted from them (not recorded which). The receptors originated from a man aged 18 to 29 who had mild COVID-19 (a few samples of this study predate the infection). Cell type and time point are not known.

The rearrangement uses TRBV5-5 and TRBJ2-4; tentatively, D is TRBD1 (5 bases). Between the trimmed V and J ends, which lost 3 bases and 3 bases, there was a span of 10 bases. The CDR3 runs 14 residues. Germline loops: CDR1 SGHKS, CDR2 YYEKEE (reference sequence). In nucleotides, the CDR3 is TGTGCCAGCAGCTCGCCAGGGTACAAAAACATTCAGTACTTC. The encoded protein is CASSSPGYKNIQYF. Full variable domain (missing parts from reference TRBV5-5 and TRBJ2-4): DAGVTQSPTHLIKTRGQQVTLRCSPISGHKSVSWYQQVLGQGPQFIFQYYEKEERGRGNFPDRFSARQFPNYSSELNVNALLLGDSALYLCASSSPGYKNIQYFGAGTRLSVL.

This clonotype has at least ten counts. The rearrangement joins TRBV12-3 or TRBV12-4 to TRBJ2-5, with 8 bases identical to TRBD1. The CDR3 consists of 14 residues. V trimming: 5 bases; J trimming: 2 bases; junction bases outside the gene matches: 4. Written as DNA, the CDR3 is TGTGCCAGCAGTCCGACAGGGGAGCAAGAGACCCAGTACTTC. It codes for CASSPTGEQETQYF.

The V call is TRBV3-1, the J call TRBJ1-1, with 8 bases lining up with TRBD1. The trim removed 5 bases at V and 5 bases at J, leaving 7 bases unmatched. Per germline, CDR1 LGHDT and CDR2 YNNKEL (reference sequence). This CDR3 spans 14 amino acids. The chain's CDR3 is CASSSGGANTEAFF. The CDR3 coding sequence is TGTGCCAGCAGCTCAGGGGGCGCGAATACTGAAGCTTTCTTT.

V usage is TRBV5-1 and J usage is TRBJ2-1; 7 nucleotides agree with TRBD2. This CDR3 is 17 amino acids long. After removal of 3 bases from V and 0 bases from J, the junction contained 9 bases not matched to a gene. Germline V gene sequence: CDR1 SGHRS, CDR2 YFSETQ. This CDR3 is CASSSGTIASSYNEQFF. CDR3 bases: TGCGCCAGCAGCTCCGGGACTATCGCCAGCTCCTACAATGAGCAGTTCTTC. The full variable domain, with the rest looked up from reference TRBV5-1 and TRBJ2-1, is KAGVTQTPRYLIKTRGQQVTLSCSPISGHRSVSWYQQTPGQGLQFLFEYFSETQRNKGNFPGRFSGRQFSNSRSEMNVSTLELGDSALYLCASSSGTIASSYNEQFFGPGTRLTVL.

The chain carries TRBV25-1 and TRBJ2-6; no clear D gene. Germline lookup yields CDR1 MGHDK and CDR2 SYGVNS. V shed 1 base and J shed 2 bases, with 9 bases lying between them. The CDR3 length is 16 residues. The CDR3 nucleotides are TGTGCCAGCAGTGAATGGGCGGATGCTGGGGCCAACGTCCTGACTTTC. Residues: CASSEWADAGANVLTF. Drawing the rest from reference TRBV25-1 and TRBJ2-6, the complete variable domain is EADIYQTPRYLVIGTGKKITLECSQTMGHDKMYWYQQDPGMELHLIHYSYGVNSTEKGDLSSESTVSRIRTEHFPLTLESARPSHTSQYLCASSEWADAGANVLTFGAGSRLTVL.

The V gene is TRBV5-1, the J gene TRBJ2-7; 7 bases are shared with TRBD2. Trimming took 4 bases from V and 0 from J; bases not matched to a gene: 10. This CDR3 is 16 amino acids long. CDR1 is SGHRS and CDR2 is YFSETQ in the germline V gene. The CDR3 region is CASSPIGGSNSYEQYF. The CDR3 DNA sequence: TGCGCCAGCAGCCCTATCGGGGGGTCGAACTCCTACGAGCAGTACTTC.

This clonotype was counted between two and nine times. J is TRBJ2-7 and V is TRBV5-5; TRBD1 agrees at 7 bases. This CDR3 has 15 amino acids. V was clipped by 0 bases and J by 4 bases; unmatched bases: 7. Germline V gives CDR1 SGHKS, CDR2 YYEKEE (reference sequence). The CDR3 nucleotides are TGTGCCAGCAGCTTGGAGGGTCAGGGGGTTTACGAGCAGTACGTC. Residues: CASSLEGQGVYEQYV.

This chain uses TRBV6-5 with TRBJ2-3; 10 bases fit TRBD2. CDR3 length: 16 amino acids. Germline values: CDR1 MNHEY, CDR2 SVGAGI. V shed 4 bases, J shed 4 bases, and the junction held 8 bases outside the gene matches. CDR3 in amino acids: CASSWRLAGVPDTQYF. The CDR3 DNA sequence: TGTGCCAGCAGTTGGAGGCTAGCGGGGGTGCCAGATACGCAGTATTTT.

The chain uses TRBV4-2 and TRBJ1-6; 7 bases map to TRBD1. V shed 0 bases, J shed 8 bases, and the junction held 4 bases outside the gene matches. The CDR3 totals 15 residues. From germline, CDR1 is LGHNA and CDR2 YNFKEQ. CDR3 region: CASSQEGGGYSPLHF. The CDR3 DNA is TGTGCCAGCAGCCAAGAAGGGGGCGGCTATTCACCCCTCCACTTT.

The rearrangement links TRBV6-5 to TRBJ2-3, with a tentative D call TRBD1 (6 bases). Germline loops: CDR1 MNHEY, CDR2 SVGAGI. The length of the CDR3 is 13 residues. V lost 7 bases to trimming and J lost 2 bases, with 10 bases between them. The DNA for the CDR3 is TGTGCCAGCACTAGACAGGACACAGATACGCAGTATTTT. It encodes CASTRQDTDTQYF.

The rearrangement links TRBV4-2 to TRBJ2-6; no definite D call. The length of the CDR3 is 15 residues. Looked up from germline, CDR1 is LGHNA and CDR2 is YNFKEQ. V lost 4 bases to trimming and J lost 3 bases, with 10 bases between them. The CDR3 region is CASSPRPLGANVLTF. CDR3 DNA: TGTGCCAGCAGCCCAAGACCCCTTGGGGCCAACGTCCTGACTTTC.

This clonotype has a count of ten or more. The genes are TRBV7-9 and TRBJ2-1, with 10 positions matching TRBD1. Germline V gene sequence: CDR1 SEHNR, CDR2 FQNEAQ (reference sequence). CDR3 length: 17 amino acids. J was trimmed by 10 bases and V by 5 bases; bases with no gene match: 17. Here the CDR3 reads CASSPGTGEAAKYEQFF. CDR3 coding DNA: TGTGCCAGCAGCCCTGGGACAGGGGAAGCGGCCAAATACGAGCAGTTCTTC.

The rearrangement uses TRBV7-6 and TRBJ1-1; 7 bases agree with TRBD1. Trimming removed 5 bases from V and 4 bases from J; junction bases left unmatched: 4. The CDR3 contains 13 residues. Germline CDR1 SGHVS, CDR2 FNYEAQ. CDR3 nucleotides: TGTGCCAGCAGCGTAGGGACAGTCACTGAAGCTTTCTTT. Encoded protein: CASSVGTVTEAFF.

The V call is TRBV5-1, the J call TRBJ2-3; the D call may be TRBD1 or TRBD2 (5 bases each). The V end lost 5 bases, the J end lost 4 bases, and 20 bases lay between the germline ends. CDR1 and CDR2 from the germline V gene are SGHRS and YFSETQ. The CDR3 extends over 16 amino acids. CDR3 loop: CASRSSGTRAPDTQYF. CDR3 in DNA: TGCGCCAGCAGGTCCTCCGGGACCCGAGCCCCAGATACGCAGTATTTT.

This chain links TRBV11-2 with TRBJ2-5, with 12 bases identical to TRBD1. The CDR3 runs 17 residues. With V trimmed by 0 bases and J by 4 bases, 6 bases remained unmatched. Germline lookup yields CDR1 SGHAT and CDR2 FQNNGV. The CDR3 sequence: CASSLDRDRGRGETQYF. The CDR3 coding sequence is TGTGCCAGCAGCTTAGACCGGGACAGGGGGCGAGGAGAGACCCAGTACTTC.

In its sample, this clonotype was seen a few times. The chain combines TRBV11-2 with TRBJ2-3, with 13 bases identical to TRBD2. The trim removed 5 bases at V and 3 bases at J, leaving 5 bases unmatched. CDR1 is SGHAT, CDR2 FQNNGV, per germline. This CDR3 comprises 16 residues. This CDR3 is CASSPTSGGWTDTQYF. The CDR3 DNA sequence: TGTGCCAGCAGCCCGACTAGCGGGGGGTGGACAGATACGCAGTATTTT.

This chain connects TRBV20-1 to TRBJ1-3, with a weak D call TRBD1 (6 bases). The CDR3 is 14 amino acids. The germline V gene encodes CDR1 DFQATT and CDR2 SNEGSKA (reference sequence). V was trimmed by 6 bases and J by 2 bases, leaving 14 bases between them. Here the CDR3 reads CSATNRVTGNTIYF. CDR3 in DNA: TGCAGTGCCACCAACAGGGTTACTGGAAACACCATATATTTT.

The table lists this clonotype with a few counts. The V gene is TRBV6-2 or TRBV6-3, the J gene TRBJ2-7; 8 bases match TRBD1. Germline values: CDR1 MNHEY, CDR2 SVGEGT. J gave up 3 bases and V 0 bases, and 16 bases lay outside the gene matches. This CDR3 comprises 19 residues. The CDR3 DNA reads TGTGCCAGCAGTTACTCGAGGGCCCCCGGACAGGGCTGGAACTACGAGCAGTACTTC. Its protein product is CASSYSRAPGQGWNYEQYF.

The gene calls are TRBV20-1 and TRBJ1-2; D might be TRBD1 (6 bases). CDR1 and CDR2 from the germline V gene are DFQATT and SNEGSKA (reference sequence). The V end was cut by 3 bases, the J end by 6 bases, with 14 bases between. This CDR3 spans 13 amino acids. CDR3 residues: CSARGQGRDGYTF. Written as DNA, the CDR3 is TGCAGTGCTAGGGGACAAGGGAGGGATGGCTACACCTTC.

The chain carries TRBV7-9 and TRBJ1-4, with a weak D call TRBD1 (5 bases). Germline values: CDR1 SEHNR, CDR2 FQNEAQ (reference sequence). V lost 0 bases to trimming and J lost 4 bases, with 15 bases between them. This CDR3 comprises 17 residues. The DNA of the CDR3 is TGTGCCAGCAGCTTAGCGTTTCGACAGACATTTAATGAAAAACTGTTTTTT. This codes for CASSLAFRQTFNEKLFF.

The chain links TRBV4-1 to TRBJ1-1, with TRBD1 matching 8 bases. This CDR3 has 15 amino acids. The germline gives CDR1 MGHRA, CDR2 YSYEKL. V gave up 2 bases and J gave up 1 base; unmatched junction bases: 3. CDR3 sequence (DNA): TGCGCCAGCAGCCAAAGGGGGACAGGGAACACTGAAGCTTTCTTT. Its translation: CASSQRGTGNTEAFF.

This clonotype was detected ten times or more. The CDR3 protein is CASSYPGSPLHF. For the CDR3, the DNA is TGTGCCAGCAGTTACCCGGGATCACCCCTCCACTTT. The chain couples TRBV6-5 to TRBJ1-6; unclear D gene. The CDR3 length is 12 residues. The V and J ends lost 2 bases and 10 bases respectively, with 6 bases between them. From germline, CDR1 is MNHEY and CDR2 SVGAGI.

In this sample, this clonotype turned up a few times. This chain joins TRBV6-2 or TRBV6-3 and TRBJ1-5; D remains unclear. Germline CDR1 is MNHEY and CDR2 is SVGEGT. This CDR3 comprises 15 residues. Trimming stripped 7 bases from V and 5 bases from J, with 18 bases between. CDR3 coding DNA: TGTGCCAGCAAAGGAACAGTCGTACATTATCAGCCCCAGCATTTT. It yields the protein CASKGTVVHYQPQHF.

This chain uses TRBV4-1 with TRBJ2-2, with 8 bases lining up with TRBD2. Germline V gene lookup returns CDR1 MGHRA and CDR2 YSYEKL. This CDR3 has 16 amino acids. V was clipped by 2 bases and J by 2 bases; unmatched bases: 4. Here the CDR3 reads CASSQLAGGNTGELFF. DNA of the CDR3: TGCGCCAGCAGCCAACTCGCGGGGGGTAACACCGGGGAGCTGTTTTTT.

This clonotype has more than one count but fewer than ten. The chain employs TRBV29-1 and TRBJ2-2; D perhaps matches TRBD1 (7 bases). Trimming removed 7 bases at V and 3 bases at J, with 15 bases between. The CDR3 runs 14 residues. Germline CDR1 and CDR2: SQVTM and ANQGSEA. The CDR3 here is CSGKQGGDTGELFF. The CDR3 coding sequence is TGCAGCGGCAAGCAGGGGGGAGACACCGGGGAGCTGTTTTTT.

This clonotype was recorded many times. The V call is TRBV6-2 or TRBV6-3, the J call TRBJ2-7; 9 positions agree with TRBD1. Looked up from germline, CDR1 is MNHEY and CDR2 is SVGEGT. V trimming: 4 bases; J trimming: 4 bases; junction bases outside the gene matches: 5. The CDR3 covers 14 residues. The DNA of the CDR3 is TGTGCCAGCAGTTTAGGACAGGGGCATTACGAGCAGTACGTC. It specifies CASSLGQGHYEQYV.

The CDR3 DNA reads TGTGCCAGCAGCCAAGTGGAGACTCCGAACACCGGGGAGCTGTTTTTT. Translating it yields CASSQVETPNTGELFF. The V gene is TRBV12-3 or TRBV12-4, the J gene TRBJ2-2; D gene unclear. CDR3 length: 16 residues. V was trimmed by 6 bases and J by 0 bases, leaving 14 bases between them.

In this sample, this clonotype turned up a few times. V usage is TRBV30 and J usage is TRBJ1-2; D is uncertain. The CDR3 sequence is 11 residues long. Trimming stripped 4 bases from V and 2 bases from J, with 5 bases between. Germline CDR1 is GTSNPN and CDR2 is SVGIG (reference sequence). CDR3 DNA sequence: TGTGCCTGGAAACTGAACTATGGCTACACCTTC. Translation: CAWKLNYGYTF.

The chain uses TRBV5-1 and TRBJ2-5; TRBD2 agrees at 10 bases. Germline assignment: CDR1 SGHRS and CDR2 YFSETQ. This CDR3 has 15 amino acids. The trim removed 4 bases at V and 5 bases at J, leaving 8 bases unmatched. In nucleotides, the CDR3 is TGCGCCAGCAGCCCTAGCGGGGGCAACGGGGAGACCCAGTACTTC. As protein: CASSPSGGNGETQYF.